This T cell receptor beta chain was retrieved from a study of OX40 agonist ivuxolimab in advanced cancers. Whole-study results and caveats: At 0.1-3.0 mg/kg, partial responders had clonal expansion among the lowest observed.

This CDR3 comprises 11 residues. V lost 9 bases, J lost 7 bases, and 12 bases lay in between. CDR1 and CDR2 from the germline V gene are MDHEN and SYDVKM. TCRdb's table, derived via immunoSEQ multiplex PCR, lists solely in-frame clones and lacks some. The table shows approximately 50,000 clones, with roughly four fifths occurring only once. About this clone itself: Its antigen is undetermined.

Peripheral blood came from all dose cohorts at three timepoints. The source was CD4+ or CD8+ T cells sorted from blood, collected in a trial of the OX40 agonist ivuxolimab. The source is an adult with an advanced solid tumor such as melanoma, head and neck, liver or kidney cancer. This chain uses TRBV28 with TRBJ2-5; D might be TRBD2 (5 bases). The CDR3: CASYLSGTQYF. The CDR3 DNA reads as TGTGCCAGTTACCTCAGCGGGACCCAGTACTTC.